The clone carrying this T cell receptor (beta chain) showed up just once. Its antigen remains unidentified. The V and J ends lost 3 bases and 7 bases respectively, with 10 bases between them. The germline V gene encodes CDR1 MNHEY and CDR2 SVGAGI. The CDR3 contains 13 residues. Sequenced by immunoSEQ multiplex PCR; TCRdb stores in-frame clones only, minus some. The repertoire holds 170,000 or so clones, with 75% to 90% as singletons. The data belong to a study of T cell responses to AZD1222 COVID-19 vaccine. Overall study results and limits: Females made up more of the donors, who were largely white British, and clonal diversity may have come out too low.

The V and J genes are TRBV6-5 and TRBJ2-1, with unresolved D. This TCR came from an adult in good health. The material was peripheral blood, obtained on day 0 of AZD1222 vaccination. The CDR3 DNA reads TGTGCCAGCAGTTATCGTCCTACGAATGAGCAGTTCTTC. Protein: CASSYRPTNEQFF.